The clone carrying this TCR beta chain was picked up a small number of times. Its antigen is as yet unknown. The CDR3 is 15 residues long. V lost 7 bases and J lost 7; bases outside the gene matches: 14. The germline V gene has CDR1 MNHEY and CDR2 SVGAGI. The sample belongs to a study of CD4+ T cells in melanoma. Study outcomes and limitations: Reportedly, melanoma neoantigen-specific CD4+ T cells showed varied differentiation states. CD8+ T cell, macrophage and B cell function reportedly correlated with neoantigen-specific CD4+ T cells.

TCRdb's table, derived via immunoSEQ multiplex PCR, lists solely in-frame clones and lacks some. The repertoire holds about 22,000 clones, roughly four fifths seen once, with around 3.6% in the top ten. Sequencing input: cells from a culture (not recorded whether cultured in vitro). The TCR was taken from a human donor with melanoma. The chain joins TRBV6-5 to TRBJ1-2, with 8 bases identical to TRBD1. The CDR3 region has the DNA TGTGCCAGCAAGAGGGGGGACAGGTTGCTCGGTGGCTACACCTTC. This gives the protein CASKRGDRLLGGYTF.